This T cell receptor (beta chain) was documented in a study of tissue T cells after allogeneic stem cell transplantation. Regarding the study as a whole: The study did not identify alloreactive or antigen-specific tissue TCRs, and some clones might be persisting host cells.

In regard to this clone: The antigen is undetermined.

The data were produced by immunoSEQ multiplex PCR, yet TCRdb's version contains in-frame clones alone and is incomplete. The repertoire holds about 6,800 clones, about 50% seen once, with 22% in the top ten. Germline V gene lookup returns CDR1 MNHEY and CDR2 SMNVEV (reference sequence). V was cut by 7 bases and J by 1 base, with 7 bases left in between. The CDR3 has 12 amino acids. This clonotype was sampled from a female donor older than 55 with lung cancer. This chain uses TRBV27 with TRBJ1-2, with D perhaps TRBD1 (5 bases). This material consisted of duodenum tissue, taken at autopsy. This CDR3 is CASTGGNYGYTF. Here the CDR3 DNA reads TGTGCCAGCACGGGGGGTAACTATGGCTACACCTTC.